This record looks at one TCR beta chain sequence and its context. The sample originates from a study of blood T cells in healthy people across ages. Trimming took off 3 bases at V and 7 bases at J, with 13 bases between the two ends. The CDR3 is 14 residues long. A second about 6 to 12 cycle PCR used barcoded and J-beta primers. Each CDR3 protein gets one entry after TCRdb re-called the 5' RACE reads with MiXCR. Among some 560,000 distinct CDR3 sequences listed, roughly a quarter were seen once. These records were also assigned to another study, of T cells of mothers and their children.

The receptor was derived from a boy younger than 10 in good health. This sequence joins TRBV12-3 or TRBV12-4 and TRBJ2-1; a possible D gene is TRBD2 (6 bases). The sample was blood. CDR3 DNA: TGTGCCAGCAGTTTTGACGGGAGTGGGAATGAGCAGTTCTTC. This translates into CASSFDGSGNEQFF.